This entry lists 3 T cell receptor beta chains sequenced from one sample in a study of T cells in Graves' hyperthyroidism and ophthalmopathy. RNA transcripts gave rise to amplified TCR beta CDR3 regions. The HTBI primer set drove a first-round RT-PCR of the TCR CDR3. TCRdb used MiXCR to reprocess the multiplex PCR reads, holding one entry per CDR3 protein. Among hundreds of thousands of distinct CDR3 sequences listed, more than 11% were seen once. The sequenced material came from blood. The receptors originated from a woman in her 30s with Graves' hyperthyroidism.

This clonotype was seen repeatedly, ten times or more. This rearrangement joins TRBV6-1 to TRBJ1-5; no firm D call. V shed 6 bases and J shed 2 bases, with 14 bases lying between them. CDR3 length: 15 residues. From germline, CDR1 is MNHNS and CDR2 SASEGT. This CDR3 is CASRLKGSGNQPQHF. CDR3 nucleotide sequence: TGTGCCAGCAGGCTCAAGGGATCGGGCAATCAGCCCCAGCATTTT.

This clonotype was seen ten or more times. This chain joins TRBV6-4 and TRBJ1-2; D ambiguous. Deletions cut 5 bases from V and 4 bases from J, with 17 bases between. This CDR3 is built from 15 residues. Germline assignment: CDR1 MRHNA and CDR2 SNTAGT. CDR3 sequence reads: CASSPGESSFYGYTF. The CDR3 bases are TGTGCCAGCAGTCCGGGAGAGAGTTCGTTCTATGGCTACACCTTC.

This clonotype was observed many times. CDR3 sequence: CSAKTPVFGEAFF. For the CDR3, the DNA is TGCAGTGCTAAAACACCGGTTTTCGGTGAAGCTTTCTTT. The chain employs TRBV20-1 and TRBJ1-1; D call uncertain. CDR3 length: 13 amino acids. CDR1 and CDR2 (germline): DFQATT, SNEGSKA (reference sequence). With 4 bases removed from V and 7 bases from J, the gap between germline ends came to 16 bases.